The next 17 T cell receptor beta chains were all read from a single sample in a study of cytomegalovirus exposure and HLA in healthy donors. The PCR contained 60 Vbeta and 13 Jbeta primers. Only in-frame clones appear in the TCRdb table, and some are missing; sequencing was by immunoSEQ multiplex PCR. The profile shows some 220,000 clones, just under 80% of them singletons. Sequencing was carried out using PBMCs. Source of these receptors: a boy between 10 and 17 years old in good health and CMV-seronegative.

The V gene is TRBV19, the J gene TRBJ2-1; 8 nucleotides agree with TRBD2. This CDR3 is built from 14 residues. V trimming: 7 bases; J trimming: 4 bases; junction bases outside the gene matches: 6. CDR1 is LNHDA and CDR2 is SQIVND in the germline V gene (reference sequence). The CDR3 DNA is TGTGCCAGTAACTTCGGCGGGGGGTACAATGAGCAGTTCTTC. Amino acid sequence: CASNFGGGYNEQFF.

This chain connects TRBV4-1 to TRBJ2-7; 8 nucleotides line up with TRBD1. Germline V CDR1 and CDR2: MGHRA, YSYEKL. The CDR3 is made up of 15 amino acids. V shed 1 base and J 3 bases; nucleotides not matched to a gene: 5. The CDR3 bases are TGCGCCAGCAGCCAAGGGACAGGGCCTTTCTACGAGCAGTACTTC. It codes for CASSQGTGPFYEQYF.

The table lists this clone with a few counts. The chain carries TRBV5-1 and TRBJ1-1; no clear D gene. This CDR3 spans 14 amino acids. CDR1 SGHRS and CDR2 YFSETQ come from the germline V gene. V was cut by 4 bases and J by 3 bases, with 13 bases left in between. This CDR3 is CASSPTRRDTEAFF. CDR3 bases: TGCGCCAGCAGCCCCACTCGGAGGGACACTGAAGCTTTCTTT.

The CDR3 loop reads CATATGPFNYGYTF. DNA of the CDR3: TGTGCCACCGCGACAGGGCCGTTTAACTATGGCTACACCTTC. The chain carries TRBV6-1 and TRBJ1-2; 7 positions match TRBD1. V was clipped by 10 bases and J by 1 base; unmatched bases: 9. Germline V lookup: CDR1 MNHNS, CDR2 SASEGT. This CDR3 is built from 14 residues.

This clone has only one observation. The chain links TRBV11-3 to TRBJ1-2; D is ambiguous. Trimming removed 5 bases at V and 8 bases at J, with 12 bases between. The length of the CDR3 is 12 residues. CDR1 and CDR2 (germline): SGHNT, YENEEA. Here the CDR3 reads CASSDRGEGYTF. The CDR3 DNA reads TGTGCCAGCAGCGACCGGGGAGAGGGCTACACCTTC. The full variable domain, its missing parts supplied by reference TRBV11-3 and TRBJ1-2, is EAGVVQSPRYKIIEKKQPVAFWCNPISGHNTLYWYLQNLGQGPELLIRYENEEAVDDSQLPKDRFSAERLKGVDSTLKIQPAELGDSAVYLCASSDRGEGYTFGSGTRLTVV.

V gene TRBV11-3 combines with J gene TRBJ2-1; 9 bases match TRBD2. The ends lost 2 bases at V and 1 base at J; junction bases unmatched: 0. Germline assignment: CDR1 SGHNT and CDR2 YENEEA. The CDR3 extends over 15 amino acids. CDR3 residues: CASSLLAGSYNEQFF. The CDR3 region has the DNA TGTGCCAGCAGCTTACTAGCGGGGTCCTACAATGAGCAGTTCTTC.

The chain links TRBV7-6 to TRBJ2-3, with D unresolved. In germline, CDR1 is SGHVS, CDR2 FNYEAQ. The CDR3 sequence is 15 residues long. The V end lost 5 bases, the J end lost 6 bases, and 18 bases lay between the germline ends. CDR3 sequence reads: CASSPIVVEADTQYF. In DNA form, the CDR3 reads TGTGCCAGCAGCCCTATAGTGGTCGAGGCGGATACGCAGTATTTT.

This chain joins TRBV29-1 and TRBJ2-3; 7 nucleotides line up with TRBD1. Germline V gene data show CDR1 as SQVTM and CDR2 as ANQGSEA. Trimming took 7 bases from V and 6 from J; bases not matched to a gene: 10. The CDR3 is 13 residues long. In nucleotides, the CDR3 is TGCAGCGGCAATCAGGGGGTGAGGGATACGCAGTATTTT. It is translated as CSGNQGVRDTQYF.

This rearrangement joins TRBV5-6 to TRBJ1-4; 7 nucleotides agree with TRBD1. This CDR3 comprises 15 residues. Germline values: CDR1 SGHDT, CDR2 YYEEEE. The J segment lost 8 bases and the V segment lost 2 bases, leaving 9 bases of the junction unmatched. For the CDR3, the DNA is TGTGCCAGCAGCTTATTCGACAGGGAAGGAGAAAAACTGTTTTTT. Translating gives CASSLFDREGEKLFF.

The V and J genes are TRBV4-1 and TRBJ2-1, with 10 bases that match TRBD2. The CDR3 runs 15 residues. Germline assignment: CDR1 MGHRA and CDR2 YSYEKL. Trimming cost V 6 bases and J 5 bases; bases outside gene matches: 7. In DNA form, the CDR3 reads TGCGCCAGCAGGTTAGCGGGAGGCCGCCACAATGAGCAGTTCTTC. Translated, it gives CASRLAGGRHNEQFF.

In this sample, this clone turned up a few times. V is TRBV20-1 and J is TRBJ2-5; D is unclear. The CDR3 extends over 10 amino acids. V was clipped by 6 bases and J by 5 bases, with 7 bases between them. Germline V gives CDR1 DFQATT, CDR2 SNEGSKA (reference sequence). The CDR3 region is CSAALETQYF. For the CDR3, the DNA is TGCAGTGCGGCATTGGAGACCCAGTACTTC.

The chain joins TRBV6-5 to TRBJ2-7; TRBD2 might be the D (6 bases). Germline V CDR1 and CDR2: MNHEY, SVGAGI. Trimming pared 9 bases from V and 1 base from J, leaving 19 bases between. This CDR3 has 15 amino acids. This chain's CDR3 is CASHRSGERSYEQYF. The CDR3 bases are TGTGCCAGTCACAGGTCGGGGGAACGGTCCTACGAGCAGTACTTC.

This clone was observed a handful of times. The chain carries TRBV5-1 and TRBJ2-5, with TRBD2 identical over 13 bases. The V segment lost 1 base and the J segment 3 bases; nucleotides outside the gene matches: 3. In germline, CDR1 is SGHRS, CDR2 YFSETQ. The CDR3 covers 16 residues. The CDR3 loop reads CASSLILAGGEETQYF. In nucleotides, the CDR3 is TGCGCCAGCAGCTTGATACTAGCGGGAGGGGAAGAGACCCAGTACTTC.

CDR3 sequence: CASSSLRTSGRLTYNEQFF. CDR3 coding DNA: TGTGCCAGTAGCTCTCTAAGGACTAGCGGGAGGCTCACCTACAATGAGCAGTTCTTC. The chain has TRBV19 and TRBJ2-1; 14 bases agree with TRBD2. The CDR3 is made up of 19 amino acids. CDR1 and CDR2 from the germline V gene are LNHDA and SQIVND (reference sequence). With 6 bases clipped from V and 2 bases from J, the junction kept 12 bases outside the gene matches.

A single count supports this clone. The V call is TRBV6-1, the J call TRBJ1-1, with TRBD1 matching over 11 bases. Per the germline V gene, CDR1 is MNHNS and CDR2 is SASEGT. V lost 2 bases and J lost 1; bases outside the gene matches: 6. CDR3 length equals 17 residues. CDR3 nucleotides: TGTGCCAGCAGTGAAATATGGGACAGGGGGAGGAACACTGAAGCTTTCTTT. Its translation: CASSEIWDRGRNTEAFF.

The V gene is TRBV19, the J gene TRBJ1-1; no firm D call. Trimming took 5 bases from V and 5 from J, leaving 12 bases between them. This CDR3 has 13 amino acids. CDR1 and CDR2 (germline): LNHDA, SQIVND (reference sequence). DNA for the CDR3: TGTGCCAGTAGTTACCCTGGGCGTACTGAAGCTTTCTTT. Its translation: CASSYPGRTEAFF.

The rearrangement uses TRBV5-1 and TRBJ1-4; D unclear. CDR1 is SGHRS, CDR2 YFSETQ, per germline. The CDR3 is made up of 15 amino acids. V dropped 1 base and J dropped 2 bases, with 9 bases sitting between them. The CDR3: CASSLSPETNEKLFF. In DNA, the CDR3 is TGCGCCAGCAGCTTGAGTCCTGAGACTAATGAAAAACTGTTTTTT. Filled out from reference TRBV5-1 and TRBJ1-4, the complete variable domain reads KAGVTQTPRYLIKTRGQQVTLSCSPISGHRSVSWYQQTPGQGLQFLFEYFSETQRNKGNFPGRFSGRQFSNSRSEMNVSTLELGDSALYLCASSLSPETNEKLFFGSGTQLSVL.